This T cell receptor beta chain was profiled in a study of shared clonotypes between healthy human individuals. CD8 cells classed as naive were CD45RO-negative and positively selected for CCR7, excluding terminally differentiated effector memory CD45RA+ cells. Looked up from germline, CDR1 is SGHTA and CDR2 is FQGTGA. Trimming left V 5 bases short and J 7 bases short, with 15 bases between. This CDR3 comprises 14 residues. Repertoires were generated with immunoSEQ multiplex PCR, while TCRdb's copy carries only in-frame clones and drops some. The sample contains roughly 770,000 clones, approximately 96% of which appear only once.

This chain joins TRBV7-3 and TRBJ2-1, with a possible D match to TRBD2 (6 bases). Material: naive CD8+ T cells sorted from blood. The TCR originated in a man in his thirties or forties in good health. This CDR3 reads CASSPWTGGNEQFF. Written as DNA, the CDR3 is TGTGCCAGCAGCCCTTGGACTGGGGGGAATGAGCAGTTCTTC.